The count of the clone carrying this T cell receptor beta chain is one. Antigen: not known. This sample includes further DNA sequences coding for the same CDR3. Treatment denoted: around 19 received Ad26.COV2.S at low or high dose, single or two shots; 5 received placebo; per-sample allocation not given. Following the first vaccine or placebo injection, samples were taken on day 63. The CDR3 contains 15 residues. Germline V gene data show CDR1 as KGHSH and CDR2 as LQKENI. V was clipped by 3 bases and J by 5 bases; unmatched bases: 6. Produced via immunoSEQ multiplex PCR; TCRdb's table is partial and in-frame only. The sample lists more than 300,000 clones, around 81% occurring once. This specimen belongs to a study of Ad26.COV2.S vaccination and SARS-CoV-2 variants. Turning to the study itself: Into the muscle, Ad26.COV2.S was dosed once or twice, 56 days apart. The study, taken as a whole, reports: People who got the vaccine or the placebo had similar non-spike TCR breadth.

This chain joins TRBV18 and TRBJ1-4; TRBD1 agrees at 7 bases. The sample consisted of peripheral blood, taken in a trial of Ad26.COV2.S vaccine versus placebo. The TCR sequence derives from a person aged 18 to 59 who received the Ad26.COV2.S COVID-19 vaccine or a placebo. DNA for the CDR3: TGTGCCAGCTCACCTCCGGGACAGAGAAATGAAAAACTGTTTTTT. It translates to CASSPPGQRNEKLFF.